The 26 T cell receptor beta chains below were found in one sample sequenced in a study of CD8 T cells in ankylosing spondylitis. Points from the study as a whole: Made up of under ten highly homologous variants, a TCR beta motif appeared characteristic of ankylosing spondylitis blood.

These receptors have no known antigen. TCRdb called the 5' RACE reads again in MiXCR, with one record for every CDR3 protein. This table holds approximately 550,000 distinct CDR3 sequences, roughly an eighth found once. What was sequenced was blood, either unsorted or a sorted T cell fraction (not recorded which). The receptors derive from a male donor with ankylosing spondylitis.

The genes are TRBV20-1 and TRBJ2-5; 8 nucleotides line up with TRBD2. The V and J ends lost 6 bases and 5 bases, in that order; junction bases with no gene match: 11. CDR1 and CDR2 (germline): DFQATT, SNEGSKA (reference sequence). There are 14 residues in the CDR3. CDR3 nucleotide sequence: TGCAGTGCCACCTCCTTAGCGGGAACTGAGACCCAGTACTTC. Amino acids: CSATSLAGTETQYF.

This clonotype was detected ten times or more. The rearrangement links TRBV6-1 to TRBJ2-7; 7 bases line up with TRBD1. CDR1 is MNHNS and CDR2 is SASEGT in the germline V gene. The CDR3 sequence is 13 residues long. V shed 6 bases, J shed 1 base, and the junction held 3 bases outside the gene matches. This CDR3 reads CASRPTGSYEQYV. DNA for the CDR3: TGTGCCAGCAGACCGACAGGGTCCTACGAGCAGTACGTC.

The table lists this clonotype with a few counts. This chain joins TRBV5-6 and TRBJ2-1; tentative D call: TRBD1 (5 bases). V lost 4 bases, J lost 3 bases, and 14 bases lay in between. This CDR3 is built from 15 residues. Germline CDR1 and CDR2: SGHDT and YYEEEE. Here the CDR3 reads CASSTDSKFYNEQFF. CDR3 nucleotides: TGTGCCAGCAGCACAGACAGTAAGTTCTACAATGAGCAGTTCTTC.

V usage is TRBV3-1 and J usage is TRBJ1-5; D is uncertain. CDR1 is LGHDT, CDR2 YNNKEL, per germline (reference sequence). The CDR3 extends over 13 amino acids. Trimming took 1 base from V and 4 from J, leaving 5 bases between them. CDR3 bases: TGTGCCAGCAGCCAAGTGCGTAATCAGCCCCAGCATTTT. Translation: CASSQVRNQPQHF.

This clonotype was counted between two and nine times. CDR3 amino acids: CASRRDRGLYEQFF. The CDR3 nucleotides read TGTGCCAGCAGACGGGACAGGGGGCTATATGAGCAGTTCTTC. This sequence joins TRBV6-1 and TRBJ2-1; 12 bases align to TRBD1. CDR1 and CDR2 (germline): MNHNS, SASEGT. This CDR3 spans 14 amino acids. V dropped 6 bases and J dropped 8; count of bases not matched to a gene: 5.

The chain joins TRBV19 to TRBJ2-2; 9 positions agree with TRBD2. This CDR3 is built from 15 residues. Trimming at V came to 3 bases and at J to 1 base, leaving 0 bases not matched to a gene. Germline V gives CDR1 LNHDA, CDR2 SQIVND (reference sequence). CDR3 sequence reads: CASSISGRNTGELFF. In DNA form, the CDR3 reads TGTGCCAGTAGTATTAGCGGGAGGAACACCGGGGAGCTGTTTTTT.

The CDR3 loop is CAISPSTSGWINEQFF. In DNA form, the CDR3 reads TGTGCCATCAGCCCGTCGACTAGCGGGTGGATTAATGAGCAGTTCTTC. The V call is TRBV10-3, the J call TRBJ2-1; 10 positions agree with TRBD2. The germline CDR1 and CDR2 sequences are ENHRY and SYGVKD. The CDR3 has 16 amino acids. After removal of 6 bases from V and 7 bases from J, the junction contained 12 bases not matched to a gene.

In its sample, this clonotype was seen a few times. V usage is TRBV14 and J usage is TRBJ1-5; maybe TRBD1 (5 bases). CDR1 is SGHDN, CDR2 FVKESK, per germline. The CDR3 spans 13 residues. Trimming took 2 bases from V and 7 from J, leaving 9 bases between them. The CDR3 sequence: CASSQQGDQPQHF. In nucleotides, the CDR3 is TGTGCCAGCAGCCAACAGGGAGACCAGCCCCAGCATTTT.

CDR3 residues: CASRLLPGLAGSAGELFF. The CDR3 bases are TGTGCCAGCAGACTACTACCGGGACTAGCGGGATCGGCCGGGGAGCTGTTTTTT. The chain uses TRBV11-2 and TRBJ2-2, with 13 bases lining up with TRBD2. Per the germline V gene, CDR1 is SGHAT and CDR2 is FQNNGV. V gave up 6 bases and J gave up 6 bases; unmatched junction bases: 13. There are 18 residues in the CDR3.

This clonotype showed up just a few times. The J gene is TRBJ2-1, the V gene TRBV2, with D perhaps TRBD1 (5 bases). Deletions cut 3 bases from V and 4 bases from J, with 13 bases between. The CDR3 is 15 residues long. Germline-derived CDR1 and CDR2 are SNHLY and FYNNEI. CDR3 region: CASSEQGEAYNEQFF. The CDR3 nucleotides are TGTGCCAGCAGTGAGCAGGGTGAAGCATACAATGAGCAGTTCTTC. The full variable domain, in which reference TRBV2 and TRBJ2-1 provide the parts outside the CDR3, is EPEVTQTPSHQVTQMGQEVILRCVPISNHLYFYWYRQILGQKVEFLVSFYNNEISEKSEIFDDQFSVERPDGSNFTLKIRSTKLEDSAMYFCASSEQGEAYNEQFFGPGTRLTVL.

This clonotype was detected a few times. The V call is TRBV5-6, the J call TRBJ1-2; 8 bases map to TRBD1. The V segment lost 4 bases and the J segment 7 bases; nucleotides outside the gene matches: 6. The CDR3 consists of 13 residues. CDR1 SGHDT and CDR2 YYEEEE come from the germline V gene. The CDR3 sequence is CASSQQGVTGYTF. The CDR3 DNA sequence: TGTGCCAGCAGCCAACAGGGGGTAACTGGCTACACCTTC.

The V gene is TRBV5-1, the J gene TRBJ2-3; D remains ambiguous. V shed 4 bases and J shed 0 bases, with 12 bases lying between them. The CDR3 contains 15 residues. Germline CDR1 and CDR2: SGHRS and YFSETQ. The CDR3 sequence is CASSPAYTSTDTQYF. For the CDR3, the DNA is TGCGCCAGCAGCCCTGCATACACTAGCACAGATACGCAGTATTTT.

CDR3 in amino acids: CASSLAQGTGASYEQYF. CDR3 nucleotides: TGTGCCAGCAGCTTAGCACAAGGTACAGGGGCCTCCTACGAGCAGTACTTC. The chain joins TRBV7-9 to TRBJ2-7; TRBD1 aligns across 7 bases. This CDR3 has 17 residues. Germline values: CDR1 SEHNR, CDR2 FQNEAQ (reference sequence). Unmatched junction bases numbered 8, after V lost 0 bases and J lost 0 bases.

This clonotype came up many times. CDR3 in DNA: TGTGCCAGCAGCGGATCGGGACAGGGGGCCGGGGAGACCCAGTACTTC. Its translation is CASSGSGQGAGETQYF. The J gene is TRBJ2-5, the V gene TRBV5-5, with 12 bases matching TRBD1. There are 16 residues in the CDR3. Looked up from germline, CDR1 is SGHKS and CDR2 is YYEKEE (reference sequence). V shed 4 bases and J 5 bases; nucleotides not matched to a gene: 9.

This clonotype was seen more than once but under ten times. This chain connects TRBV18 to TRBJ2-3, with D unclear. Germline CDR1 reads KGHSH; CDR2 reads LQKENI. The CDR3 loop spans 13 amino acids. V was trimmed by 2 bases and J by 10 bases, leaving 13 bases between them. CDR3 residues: CASSPGSPEAQYF. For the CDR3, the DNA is TGTGCCAGCTCACCAGGCAGTCCTGAGGCGCAGTATTTT.

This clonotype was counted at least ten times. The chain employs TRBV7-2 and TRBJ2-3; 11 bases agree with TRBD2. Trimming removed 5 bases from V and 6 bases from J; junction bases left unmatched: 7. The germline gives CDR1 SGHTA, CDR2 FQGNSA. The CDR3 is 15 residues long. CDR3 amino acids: CASSPLAGAGDTQYF. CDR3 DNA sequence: TGTGCCAGCAGCCCACTAGCGGGAGCTGGGGATACGCAGTATTTT.

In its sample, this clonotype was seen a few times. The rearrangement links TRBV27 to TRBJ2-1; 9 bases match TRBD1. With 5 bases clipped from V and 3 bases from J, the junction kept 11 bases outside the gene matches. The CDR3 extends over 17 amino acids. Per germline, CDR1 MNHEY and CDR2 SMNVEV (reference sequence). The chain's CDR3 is CASSANPRDRDYNEQFF. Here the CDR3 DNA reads TGTGCCAGCAGTGCCAACCCCCGGGACAGGGACTACAATGAGCAGTTCTTC.

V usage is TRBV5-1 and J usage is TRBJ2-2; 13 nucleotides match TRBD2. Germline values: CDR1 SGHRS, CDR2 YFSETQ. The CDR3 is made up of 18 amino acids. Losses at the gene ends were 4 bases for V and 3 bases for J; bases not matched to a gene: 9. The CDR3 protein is CASSRRTSGSGDTGELFF. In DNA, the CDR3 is TGCGCCAGCAGCCGACGGACTAGCGGGAGCGGGGACACCGGGGAGCTGTTTTTT.

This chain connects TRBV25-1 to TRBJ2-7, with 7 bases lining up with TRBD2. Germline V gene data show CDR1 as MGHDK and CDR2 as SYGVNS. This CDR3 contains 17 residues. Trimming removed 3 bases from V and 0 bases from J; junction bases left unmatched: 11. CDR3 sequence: CASSERERGASSYEQYF. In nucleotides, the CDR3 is TGTGCCAGCAGTGAGAGGGAGCGGGGAGCGTCCTCCTACGAGCAGTACTTC.

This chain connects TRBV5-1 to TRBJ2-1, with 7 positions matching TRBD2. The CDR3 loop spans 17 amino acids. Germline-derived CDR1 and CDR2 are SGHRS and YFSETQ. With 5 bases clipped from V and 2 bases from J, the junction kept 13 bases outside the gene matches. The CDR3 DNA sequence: TGCGCCAGCAGTCTTGTCCCTAGCGGAAACCCCTACAATGAGCAGTTCTTC. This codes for CASSLVPSGNPYNEQFF.

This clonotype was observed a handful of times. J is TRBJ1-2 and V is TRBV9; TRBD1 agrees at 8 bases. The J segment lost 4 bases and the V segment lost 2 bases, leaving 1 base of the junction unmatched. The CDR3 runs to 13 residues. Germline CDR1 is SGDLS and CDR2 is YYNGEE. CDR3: CASSVDRGYGYTF. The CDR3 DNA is TGTGCCAGCAGCGTCGACAGGGGCTATGGCTACACCTTC.

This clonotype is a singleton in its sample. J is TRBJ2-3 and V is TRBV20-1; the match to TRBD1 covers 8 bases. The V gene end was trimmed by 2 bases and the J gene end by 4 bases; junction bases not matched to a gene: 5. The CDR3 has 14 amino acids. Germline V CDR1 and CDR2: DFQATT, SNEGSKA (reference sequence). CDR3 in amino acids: CSARPRTGPDTQYF. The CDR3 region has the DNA TGCAGTGCTAGACCCCGGACAGGGCCAGATACGCAGTATTTT.

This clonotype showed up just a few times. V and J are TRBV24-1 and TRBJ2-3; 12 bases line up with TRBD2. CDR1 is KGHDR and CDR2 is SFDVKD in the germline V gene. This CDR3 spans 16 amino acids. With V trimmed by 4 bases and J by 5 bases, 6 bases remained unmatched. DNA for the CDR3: TGTGCCACCAGTGAACTGACTAGCGGGAGTGAAGATACGCAGTATTTT. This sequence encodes CATSELTSGSEDTQYF.

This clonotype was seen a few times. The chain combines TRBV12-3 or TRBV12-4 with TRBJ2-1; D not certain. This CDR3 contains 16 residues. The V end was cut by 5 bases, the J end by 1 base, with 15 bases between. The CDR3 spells CASSRIGAVSYNEQFF. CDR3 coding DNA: TGTGCCAGCAGTCGGATTGGCGCGGTATCCTACAATGAGCAGTTCTTC.

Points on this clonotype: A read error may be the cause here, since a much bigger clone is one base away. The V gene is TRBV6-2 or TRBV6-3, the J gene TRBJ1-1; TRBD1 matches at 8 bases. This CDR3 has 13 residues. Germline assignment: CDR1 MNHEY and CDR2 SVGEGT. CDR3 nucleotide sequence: TGTACCAGCAGATTGGACAGGGCCACTGAAGCTTTCTTT. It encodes CTSRLDRATEAFF.

The CDR3 here is CASKKAYNEQFF. The CDR3 DNA follows: TGTGCCAGCAAAAAGGCCTACAATGAGCAGTTCTTC. V and J are TRBV6-2 or TRBV6-3 and TRBJ2-1; D ambiguous. Trimming cost V 7 bases and J 2 bases, with 6 bases left between them. CDR1 is MNHEY and CDR2 is SVGEGT in the germline V gene. The CDR3 totals 12 residues.